Below, 27 T cell receptor beta chains from the same sample are listed, as sequenced in a study of T cell repertoires in cytomegalovirus infection. TCRdb reprocessed the reads with MiXCR, giving one entry per CDR3 protein. Here the sample spans around 440,000 distinct CDR3 sequences, about 10% being singletons. Source material: PBMCs. These receptors originate from a human donor in good health (CMV status not recorded). Some clones in this sample may be carry-over from other donors' samples.

There are many counts of this clonotype. The rearrangement links TRBV5-1 to TRBJ2-3; D gene uncertain. The germline gives CDR1 SGHRS, CDR2 YFSETQ. Trimming stripped 1 base from V and 0 bases from J, with 6 bases between. The CDR3 runs to 14 residues. For the CDR3, the DNA is TGCGCCAGCAGCTTGTTAGAAAGCACAGATACGCAGTATTTT. Translated: CASSLLESTDTQYF.

The CDR3 loop is CSATRSDRVDTGELFF. In DNA form, the CDR3 reads TGCAGTGCTACGAGATCGGACAGGGTCGACACCGGGGAGCTGTTTTTT. J is TRBJ2-2 and V is TRBV20-1, with 8 bases aligning to TRBD1. The CDR3 spans 16 residues. The germline gives CDR1 DFQATT, CDR2 SNEGSKA (reference sequence). Trimming cost V 4 bases and J 3 bases; bases outside gene matches: 10.

The CDR3 region has the DNA TGCGCCAGCAGTGACAGGGCGGACACCGGGGAGCTGTTTTTT. Encoded protein: CASSDRADTGELFF. This chain uses TRBV10-2 with TRBJ2-2; possible D gene TRBD1, 5 bases. The CDR3 covers 14 residues. Germline CDR1 WSHSY, CDR2 SAAADI. Trimming left V 3 bases short and J 3 bases short, with 8 bases between.

The CDR3 loop reads CASSYLGQGIETQYF. Written as DNA, the CDR3 is TGTGCCAGCAGTTACCTGGGACAGGGCATCGAGACCCAGTACTTC. This chain joins TRBV6-5 and TRBJ2-5, with 9 positions matching TRBD1. This CDR3 region has 15 residues. CDR1 is MNHEY, CDR2 SVGAGI, per germline. Germline trimming cut 2 bases from V and 5 bases from J; bases unmatched to any gene: 6.

This clonotype was observed many times. The rearrangement joins TRBV7-3 to TRBJ2-2; the D gene could be TRBD1 or TRBD2 (6 bases each). V was trimmed by 5 bases and J by 6 bases, leaving 13 bases between them. CDR1 is SGHTA, CDR2 FQGTGA, per germline. The CDR3 has 14 amino acids. The CDR3 DNA reads TGTGCCAGCAGCGCCAGGAGGGGGGCCGGGGAGCTGTTTTTT. It translates to CASSARRGAGELFF.

This clonotype occurred many times. The genes are TRBV28 and TRBJ2-1, with 7 bases lining up with TRBD1. The CDR3 covers 15 residues. Trimming removed 1 base from V and 4 bases from J; junction bases left unmatched: 4. Looked up from germline, CDR1 is MDHEN and CDR2 is SYDVKM. The CDR3 loop reads CASSLYRGPYNEQFF. Here the CDR3 DNA reads TGTGCCAGCAGTTTATACAGGGGCCCTTACAATGAGCAGTTCTTC.

This clonotype was recorded once. A much larger clone differs from this one at a single base, so this may be a read error. CDR3 loop: CASTADPSAEKLSF. CDR3 in DNA: TGTGCCAGTACCGCAGACCCGTCTGCCGAAAAACTGTCTTTT. The chain links TRBV19 to TRBJ1-4; D is unclear. The CDR3 runs 14 residues. Per germline, CDR1 LNHDA and CDR2 SQIVND (reference sequence).

Many counts were recorded for this clonotype. This chain joins TRBV7-9 and TRBJ2-1, with D possibly called TRBD1 or TRBD2 (5 bases each). The CDR3 loop spans 12 amino acids. Germline lookup yields CDR1 SEHNR and CDR2 FQNEAQ (reference sequence). Deletions cut 8 bases from V and 6 bases from J, with 11 bases between. The CDR3 sequence is CASCNGGNEQFF. In DNA form, the CDR3 reads TGTGCCAGCTGTAATGGGGGCAATGAGCAGTTCTTC.

This chain joins TRBV6-6 and TRBJ1-3; 9 nucleotides match TRBD1. This CDR3 is 15 amino acids long. The germline V gene has CDR1 MNHNY and CDR2 SVGAGI (reference sequence). V lost 7 bases, J lost 2 bases, and 6 bases stayed unmatched. Here the CDR3 reads CASTRQGGAGNTIYF. The CDR3 DNA is TGTGCCAGCACAAGACAGGGGGGTGCTGGAAACACCATATATTTT.

This clonotype has only a few counts. The V gene is TRBV29-1, the J gene TRBJ1-1, with a possible D match to TRBD1 (5 bases). The germline gives CDR1 SQVTM, CDR2 ANQGSEA. The CDR3 runs to 10 residues. Trimming took off 7 bases at V and 5 bases at J, with 8 bases between the two ends. The CDR3 is CSAGGTEAFF. In DNA, the CDR3 is TGCAGCGCGGGGGGGACTGAAGCTTTCTTT.

This clonotype occurred many times. The J gene is TRBJ2-6, the V gene TRBV9; 9 bases line up with TRBD1. V lost 4 bases, J lost 0 bases, and 5 bases stayed unmatched. The CDR3 extends over 17 amino acids. Germline loops: CDR1 SGDLS, CDR2 YYNGEE. CDR3: CASSPRTGVSGANVLTF. CDR3 bases: TGTGCCAGCAGCCCCCGGACAGGGGTCTCTGGGGCCAACGTCCTGACTTTC.

The V and J genes are TRBV20-1 and TRBJ2-2; tentatively, D is TRBD1 or TRBD2 (5 bases each). Trimming removed 3 bases at V and 0 bases at J, with 17 bases between. The CDR3 extends over 17 amino acids. Germline V gene data show CDR1 as DFQATT and CDR2 as SNEGSKA (reference sequence). The CDR3: CSARWDARGSNTGELFF. The CDR3 DNA reads as TGCAGTGCTAGGTGGGACGCCCGGGGATCGAACACCGGGGAGCTGTTTTTT.

This clonotype was observed many times. The chain is built from TRBV3-1 and TRBJ1-1; D is perhaps TRBD1 (6 bases). V was trimmed by 4 bases and J by 6 bases, leaving 18 bases between them. The CDR3 is 15 amino acids. Germline V CDR1 and CDR2: LGHDT, YNNKEL (reference sequence). CDR3 in amino acids: CASSPPATRGSEAFF. CDR3 sequence (DNA): TGTGCCAGCAGCCCGCCCGCAACCAGGGGTTCTGAAGCTTTCTTT.

The chain combines TRBV18 with TRBJ2-5, with 11 bases matching TRBD1. The germline gives CDR1 KGHSH, CDR2 LQKENI. The CDR3 extends over 16 amino acids. Trimming at V came to 4 bases and at J to 5 bases, leaving 9 bases not matched to a gene. DNA for the CDR3: TGTGCCAGCTCACGAGCGGACAGGGGGCACCCCGAGACCCAGTACTTC. As protein: CASSRADRGHPETQYF. The complete variable domain, with remaining parts taken from reference TRBV18 and TRBJ2-5, reads NAGVMQNPRHLVRRRGQEARLRCSPMKGHSHVYWYRQLPEEGLKFMVYLQKENIIDESGMPKERFSAEFPKEGPSILRIQQVVRGDSAAYFCASSRADRGHPETQYFGPGTRLLVL.

This clonotype was found many times. V usage is TRBV7-8 and J usage is TRBJ1-2; 7 bases are shared with TRBD1. Germline V gives CDR1 SGHVS, CDR2 FQNEAQ. Trimming cost V 6 bases and J 9 bases; bases outside gene matches: 13. The CDR3 has 14 residues. The CDR3 DNA sequence: TGTGCCAGCAGTTCCGCCGAGACAGGGATAAGCTACACCTTC. Its protein product is CASSSAETGISYTF. The complete variable domain, with remaining parts taken from reference TRBV7-8 and TRBJ1-2, reads GAGVSQSPRYKVAKRGQDVALRCDPISGHVSLFWYQQALGQGPEFLTYFQNEAQLDKSGLPSDRFFAERPEGSVSTLKIQRTQQEDSAVYLCASSSAETGISYTFGSGTRLTVV.

This clonotype was counted many times. The chain couples TRBV6-1 to TRBJ1-5; 10 bases match TRBD1. The CDR3 sequence is 15 residues long. CDR1 is MNHNS and CDR2 is SASEGT in the germline V gene. Germline trimming cut 4 bases from V and 7 bases from J; bases unmatched to any gene: 7. CDR3 region: CASSAGTGAHQPQHF. The CDR3 DNA follows: TGTGCCAGCAGTGCCGGGACAGGGGCTCACCAGCCCCAGCATTTT.

This chain joins TRBV2 and TRBJ1-1; D is uncertain. CDR1 and CDR2 from the germline V gene are SNHLY and FYNNEI. The ends were cut back, 1 base at V and 7 bases at J, with 10 bases in the middle. The CDR3 runs 13 residues. CDR3 region: CASSEGHDFEAFF. The CDR3 nucleotides are TGTGCCAGCAGTGAAGGACACGACTTTGAAGCTTTCTTT.

This clonotype was seen a handful of times. The chain employs TRBV20-1 and TRBJ1-1; D perhaps matches TRBD1 (6 bases). The V end was cut by 6 bases, the J end by 1 base, with 15 bases between. CDR1 is DFQATT, CDR2 SNEGSKA, per germline (reference sequence). CDR3 size: 14 residues. The CDR3 DNA reads as TGCAGTGCCGCGAGACAGGCCCCGAACACTGAAGCTTTCTTT. This encodes CSAARQAPNTEAFF.

This clonotype was observed a few times. This chain joins TRBV28 and TRBJ1-1; D is uncertain. Per germline, CDR1 MDHEN and CDR2 SYDVKM. The CDR3 runs 16 residues. V was pared by 1 base and J by 2 bases, with 14 bases between. The CDR3 loop reads CASSLSAAGSNTEAFF. The CDR3 region has the DNA TGTGCCAGCAGTTTATCCGCAGCCGGGAGTAACACTGAAGCTTTCTTT.

The sample holds many counts of this clonotype. J is TRBJ2-3 and V is TRBV10-3; TRBD2 is a possible D gene (6 bases). Germline CDR1 and CDR2: ENHRY and SYGVKD. The CDR3 spans 14 residues. Trimming shortened V by 7 bases and J by 1 base, and 12 bases separated the two germline ends. The CDR3 bases are TGTGCCATCAACGGGGGTTTGGGCACAGATACGCAGTATTTT. Encoded protein: CAINGGLGTDTQYF.

This chain connects TRBV5-4 to TRBJ2-1; 10 positions match TRBD2. CDR1 is SGHNT and CDR2 is YYREEE in the germline V gene (reference sequence). The CDR3 is 17 residues long. V dropped 0 bases and J dropped 6; count of bases not matched to a gene: 9. The CDR3 is CASSLEVLAGLGNEQFF. Written as DNA, the CDR3 is TGTGCCAGCAGCTTGGAAGTACTAGCGGGATTGGGCAATGAGCAGTTCTTC.

The V and J genes are TRBV5-6 and TRBJ1-1; maybe TRBD1 (5 bases). CDR1 and CDR2 (germline): SGHDT, YYEEEE. V was pared by 3 bases and J by 1 base, with 16 bases between. This CDR3 has 16 amino acids. The CDR3 region is CASSSRRGNWNTEAFF. CDR3 coding DNA: TGTGCCAGCAGCTCTCGCCGGGGGAACTGGAACACTGAAGCTTTCTTT.

This clonotype was counted ten times or more. V is TRBV12-3 or TRBV12-4 and J is TRBJ2-4; D unresolved. This CDR3 has 15 residues. Trimming removed 3 bases from V and 0 bases from J, with 9 bases in between. The CDR3 spells CASSFQPPAKNIQYF. Written as DNA, the CDR3 is TGTGCCAGCAGTTTCCAGCCCCCAGCCAAAAACATTCAGTACTTC.

The chain employs TRBV12-3 or TRBV12-4 and TRBJ2-1, with 8 positions matching TRBD1. V lost 7 bases to trimming and J lost 4 bases; unmatched junction nucleotides: 18. The CDR3 runs to 18 residues. The chain's CDR3 is CASTLTRAGGELYNEQFF. CDR3 in DNA: TGTGCCAGCACCTTGACTCGGGCAGGGGGCGAACTGTACAATGAGCAGTTCTTC.

This clonotype was observed many times. The V and J genes are TRBV7-9 and TRBJ2-1, with D perhaps TRBD1 (7 bases). The CDR3 extends over 18 amino acids. The V gene's germline CDR1 is SEHNR and CDR2 FQNEAQ (reference sequence). The V end was cut by 0 bases, the J end by 5 bases, with 20 bases between. The CDR3 protein is CASSLAFAAGQTNNEQFF. The CDR3 nucleotides read TGTGCCAGCAGCTTAGCCTTCGCCGCGGGACAGACAAACAATGAGCAGTTCTTC.

This clonotype appeared many times. V is TRBV19 and J is TRBJ2-7; 13 positions agree with TRBD2. Germline trimming cut 5 bases from V and 5 bases from J; bases unmatched to any gene: 9. The V gene's germline CDR1 is LNHDA and CDR2 SQIVND (reference sequence). CDR3 size: 16 residues. The CDR3 coding sequence is TGTGCCAGTAGTTCTACAGGACTAGCGGGAGAGAACGAGCAGTACTTC. It yields the protein CASSSTGLAGENEQYF. The variable domain in full, with the rest retrieved from reference TRBV19 and TRBJ2-7, is DGGITQSPKYLFRKEGQNVTLSCEQNLNHDAMYWYRQDPGQGLRLIYYSQIVNDFQKGDIAEGYSVSREKKESFPLTVTSAQKNPTAFYLCASSSTGLAGENEQYFGPGTRLTVT.

The chain is built from TRBV20-1 and TRBJ2-7, with D tentatively TRBD1 or TRBD2 (5 bases each). This CDR3 is built from 14 residues. Between the trimmed V and J ends, which lost 7 bases and 2 bases, there was a span of 18 bases. Germline-derived CDR1 and CDR2 are DFQATT and SNEGSKA (reference sequence). CDR3 residues: CSGSGPVLPYEQYF. The CDR3 nucleotides read TGCAGTGGCTCGGGACCCGTACTTCCCTACGAGCAGTACTTC.